Each of the 13 T cell receptor beta chains below was sequenced from the same sample in a study of glioma-infiltrating T cells. Using RNA template, CDR3s of TCR alpha and beta were amplified with iRepertoire arm-PCR. Using its own MiXCR run on the multiplex PCR reads, TCRdb lists one record per CDR3 protein. The table has about 21,000 distinct CDR3 sequences, under 30% seen once. The sequenced sample consisted of glioma tissue, nonneoplastic brain tissue, or PBMCs (not recorded which). Receptor source: a human donor with low-grade glioma or glioblastoma, undergoing nonglioma brain surgery, or in good health (not recorded which).

J is TRBJ2-3 and V is TRBV12-3 or TRBV12-4, with 11 bases matching TRBD2. This CDR3 has 16 amino acids. The trim removed 6 bases at V and 3 bases at J, leaving 8 bases unmatched. CDR3: CASSPFSGGATDTQYF. CDR3 bases: TGTGCCAGCAGCCCGTTTAGCGGGGGGGCAACAGATACGCAGTATTTT.

This clonotype was seen ten or more times. This rearrangement joins TRBV6-1 to TRBJ2-3; TRBD2 agrees at 13 bases. This CDR3 comprises 17 residues. V lost 7 bases to trimming and J lost 6 bases; unmatched junction nucleotides: 13. Germline lookup yields CDR1 MNHNS and CDR2 SASEGT. The CDR3 region has the DNA TGTGCCAGCACATCGGGACTAGCGGGACTATCGAGGGATACGCAGTATTTT. It encodes CASTSGLAGLSRDTQYF.

The chain carries TRBV29-1 and TRBJ2-5, with D possibly being TRBD2 (5 bases). Deletions cut 4 bases from V and 1 base from J, with 7 bases between. CDR1 is SQVTM and CDR2 is ANQGSEA in the germline V gene. The CDR3 has 12 amino acids. The CDR3 spells CSVGGFQETQYF. The CDR3 DNA follows: TGCAGCGTTGGAGGGTTCCAAGAGACCCAGTACTTC.

As regards this clonotype: This clone may be a read error of a much larger clone one base away. V is TRBV7-9 and J is TRBJ2-5; D might be TRBD1 (6 bases). CDR1 is SEHNR, CDR2 FQNEAQ, per germline (reference sequence). CDR3 length: 14 amino acids. CDR3 bases: TGTGCCAGCAGCGCCTGGGACACCCAAGGGACCCAGTACTTC. This sequence encodes CASSAWDTQGTQYF.

This clonotype was found a few times. The genes are TRBV20-1 and TRBJ2-5; D is tentatively TRBD1 or TRBD2 (7 bases each). Between the trimmed V and J ends, which lost 0 bases and 5 bases, there was a span of 13 bases. The germline CDR1 and CDR2 sequences are DFQATT and SNEGSKA (reference sequence). There are 14 residues in the CDR3. Written as DNA, the CDR3 is TGCAGTGCTAGAGATCTCCAGGGGGGGGAGACCCAGTACTTC. It is translated as CSARDLQGGETQYF.

This clonotype has a count of ten or more. The gene calls are TRBV20-1 and TRBJ2-5; D is undetermined. Germline CDR1 reads DFQATT; CDR2 reads SNEGSKA (reference sequence). Deletions cut 4 bases from V and 5 bases from J, with 11 bases between. This CDR3 region has 12 residues. The CDR3 DNA reads as TGCAGTGCTAATTCATTGGGGGAGACCCAGTACTTC. Protein: CSANSLGETQYF.

This clonotype was picked up many times. The chain employs TRBV7-2 and TRBJ2-7; 9 nucleotides agree with TRBD1. Germline loops: CDR1 SGHTA, CDR2 FQGNSA. V lost 1 base to trimming and J lost 3 bases; unmatched junction nucleotides: 1. CDR3 size: 14 residues. Here the CDR3 reads CASSLETGGYEQYF. CDR3 nucleotides: TGTGCCAGCAGCTTAGAGACAGGGGGCTACGAGCAGTACTTC.

Ten or more counts support this clonotype. This chain uses TRBV19 with TRBJ1-5; D is undetermined. Germline V gene lookup returns CDR1 LNHDA and CDR2 SQIVND (reference sequence). V was trimmed by 3 bases and J by 1 base, leaving 10 bases between them. The CDR3 extends over 15 amino acids. The CDR3 bases are TGTGCCAGTAGTATGAAGGCCCAGAGCAATCAGCCCCAGCATTTT. Protein product: CASSMKAQSNQPQHF.

The chain couples TRBV7-2 to TRBJ2-3, with 10 bases that match TRBD2. CDR3 length: 17 residues. Germline values: CDR1 SGHTA, CDR2 FQGNSA. V lost 2 bases to trimming and J lost 4 bases; unmatched junction nucleotides: 9. The CDR3 protein is CASSLRSSGGAADTQYF. CDR3 DNA sequence: TGTGCCAGCAGCTTACGGTCCAGCGGGGGGGCGGCAGATACGCAGTATTTT.

This clonotype was observed a handful of times. J is TRBJ1-2 and V is TRBV10-3; D remains unclear. The CDR3 is 12 amino acids. V lost 6 bases and J 1 base, leaving 6 bases between the germline ends. CDR1 and CDR2 from the germline V gene are ENHRY and SYGVKD. CDR3 in DNA: TGTGCCATCAGGAGACTTAACTATGGCTACACCTTC. It translates to CAIRRLNYGYTF.

By proportion, this clonotype is medium-sized. A much larger clone differs from this one at a single base, so this may be a read error. The chain links TRBV7-9 to TRBJ1-2; the D is unclear. This CDR3 is built from 11 residues. Germline V gene sequence: CDR1 SEHNR, CDR2 FQNEAQ (reference sequence). V lost 11 bases and J 5 bases, leaving 12 bases between the germline ends. CDR3 region: CARPAGYGYTF. The CDR3 nucleotides read TGTGCCCGCCCTGCCGGTTATGGCTACACCTTC.

This clonotype was seen ten or more times. The chain uses TRBV20-1 and TRBJ2-7, with 7 bases fitting TRBD2. The CDR3 totals 15 residues. The J segment lost 5 bases and the V segment lost 2 bases, leaving 12 bases of the junction unmatched. Germline V gene sequence: CDR1 DFQATT, CDR2 SNEGSKA (reference sequence). CDR3 amino acids: CSARNHRDYKDEQYF. CDR3 nucleotide sequence: TGCAGTGCTAGAAACCACCGGGACTACAAGGACGAGCAGTACTTC.

This clonotype was picked up a small number of times. This sequence joins TRBV11-2 and TRBJ2-5, with a possible D match to TRBD2 (5 bases). The V gene's germline CDR1 is SGHAT and CDR2 FQNNGV. The CDR3 is 13 residues long. Trimming shortened V by 0 bases and J by 6 bases, and 8 bases separated the two germline ends. CDR3: CASSLEGRQTQYF. CDR3 in DNA: TGTGCCAGCAGCTTAGAAGGGAGACAGACCCAGTACTTC.